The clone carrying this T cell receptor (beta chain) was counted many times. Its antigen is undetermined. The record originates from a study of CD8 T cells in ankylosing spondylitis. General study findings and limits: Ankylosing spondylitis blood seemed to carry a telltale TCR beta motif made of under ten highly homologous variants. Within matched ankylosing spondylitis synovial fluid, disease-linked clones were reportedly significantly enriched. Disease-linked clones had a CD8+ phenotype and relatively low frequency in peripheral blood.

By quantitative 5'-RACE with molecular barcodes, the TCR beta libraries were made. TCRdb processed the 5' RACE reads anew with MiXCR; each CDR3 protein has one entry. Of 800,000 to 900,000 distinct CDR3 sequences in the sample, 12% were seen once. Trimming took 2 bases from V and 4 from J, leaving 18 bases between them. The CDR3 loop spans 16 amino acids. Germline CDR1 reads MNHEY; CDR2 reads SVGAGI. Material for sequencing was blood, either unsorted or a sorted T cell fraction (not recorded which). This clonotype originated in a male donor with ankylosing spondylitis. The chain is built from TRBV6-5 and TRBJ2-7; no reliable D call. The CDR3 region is CASSYPARTPSYEQYF. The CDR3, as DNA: TGTGCCAGCAGTTACCCGGCTCGAACCCCTTCTTACGAGCAGTACTTC.